These 28 T cell receptor beta chains were all obtained from the same sample, sequenced in a study of T cell repertoires in cytomegalovirus infection. TCRdb processed the reads anew with MiXCR; each CDR3 protein has one entry. The sample holds around 740,000 distinct CDR3 sequences, about a third seen once. Sequencing input: PBMCs. These receptors came from a human donor in good health (CMV status not recorded). Some clones in this sample may be carry-over from other donors' samples.

This clonotype came up a few times. The chain uses TRBV28 and TRBJ2-1, with D uncertain. The germline V and J ends were trimmed by 2 bases and 12 bases, with 8 bases remaining between them. The CDR3 sequence is 11 residues long. Germline CDR1 MDHEN, CDR2 SYDVKM. CDR3 in amino acids: CASSLGSWQFF. DNA of the CDR3: TGTGCCAGCAGTTTAGGTTCTTGGCAGTTCTTC.

The count of this clonotype is one. Compared with germline, one end of the junction differs, possibly owing to a read error. The chain combines TRBV5-6 with TRBJ2-5, with D perhaps matching TRBD2 (5 bases). Germline CDR1 SGHDT, CDR2 YYEEEE. The CDR3 is 15 residues long. Here the CDR3 DNA reads TGTGCCAGCCGCTTGTTGGGAGCGGCGAGGGAGACCCAGTACTTC. Its protein is CASRLLGAARETQYF.

The chain links TRBV7-8 to TRBJ2-1; D remains unclear. There are 15 residues in the CDR3. V gave up 2 bases and J gave up 6 bases, with 14 bases separating them. In germline, CDR1 is SGHVS, CDR2 FQNEAQ. Here the CDR3 reads CASSLSVGPGNEQFF. The CDR3 nucleotides are TGTGCCAGCAGCTTAAGCGTAGGGCCGGGCAATGAGCAGTTCTTC.

The gene calls are TRBV12-3 or TRBV12-4 and TRBJ1-2, with D possibly being TRBD1 (5 bases). CDR3 length equals 14 residues. The germline V and J ends were trimmed by 5 bases and 2 bases, with 12 bases remaining between them. CDR3 in DNA: TGTGCCAGCAGTAGACAGCCTACCAACTATGGCTACACCTTC. Protein sequence: CASSRQPTNYGYTF.

Only one count was recorded for this clonotype. The chain is built from TRBV5-1 and TRBJ1-1; no firm D call. Trimming shortened V by 1 base and J by 1 base, and 8 bases separated the two germline ends. CDR1 is SGHRS, CDR2 YFSETQ, per germline. The CDR3 extends over 14 amino acids. The CDR3, as DNA: TGCGCCAGCAGCTTGAAACAGAAGAACACTGAAGCTTTCTTT. Translation gives CASSLKQKNTEAFF.

The genes are TRBV24-1 and TRBJ1-2; 8 nucleotides agree with TRBD1. The CDR3 sequence is 14 residues long. With V trimmed by 2 bases and J by 8 bases, 6 bases remained unmatched. The germline V gene encodes CDR1 KGHDR and CDR2 SFDVKD. The CDR3 spells CATSDSTRGPGYTF. The CDR3 DNA sequence: TGTGCCACCAGTGATTCCACCAGGGGGCCCGGCTACACCTTC.

This sequence joins TRBV12-3 or TRBV12-4 and TRBJ2-3, with 14 bases matching TRBD2. The junction had 7 bases not matched to a gene; V was cut back by 5 bases and J by 3 bases. The CDR3 spans 17 residues. CDR3 bases: TGTGCCAGCAGTCCCTTGACTAGCGGGGGGGCGACAGATACGCAGTATTTT. Translated, it gives CASSPLTSGGATDTQYF.

This clonotype has only a few counts. The chain uses TRBV29-1 and TRBJ2-7; TRBD1 matches 10 bases. The germline CDR1 and CDR2 sequences are SQVTM and ANQGSEA. J gave up 3 bases and V 6 bases, and 2 bases lay outside the gene matches. This CDR3 has 12 amino acids. The DNA for the CDR3 is TGCAGCGTGGGGGACAGGGGCTACGAGCAGTACTTC. It specifies CSVGDRGYEQYF.

The V call is TRBV20-1, the J call TRBJ2-7; D is perhaps TRBD1 (6 bases). Germline-derived CDR1 and CDR2 are DFQATT and SNEGSKA (reference sequence). This CDR3 spans 19 amino acids. The germline V and J ends were trimmed by 2 bases and 0 bases, with 26 bases remaining between them. The CDR3 DNA reads as TGCAGTGCTAGAAGGCCCTACCGCCTTATTGGGGACACCTCCTACGAGCAGTACTTC. Translated: CSARRPYRLIGDTSYEQYF.

Concerning this clonotype: This may be a read error: a much more frequent sequence differs by one nucleotide. V gene TRBV7-2 combines with J gene TRBJ1-4, with D perhaps matching TRBD1 (6 bases). The CDR3 contains 15 residues. Per the germline V gene, CDR1 is SGHTA and CDR2 is FQGNSA. CDR3 sequence (DNA): TGTGCCAGCAGCATCACAGGGAGAACTAATGAAAAAATGTTTTTT. It yields the protein CASSITGRTNEKMFF.

CDR3 coding DNA: TGCAGCGCCCCAGGGGTGGACTATGGCTACACCTTC. Amino acids: CSAPGVDYGYTF. V is TRBV29-1 and J is TRBJ1-2; D perhaps matches TRBD1 (6 bases). Germline V gene sequence: CDR1 SQVTM, CDR2 ANQGSEA. The CDR3 consists of 12 residues. Trimming left V 7 bases short and J 3 bases short, with 12 bases between.

This clonotype has more than one count but fewer than ten. The chain combines TRBV5-1 with TRBJ2-2; D not resolved. The germline V and J ends were trimmed by 0 bases and 7 bases, with 4 bases remaining between them. Per the germline V gene, CDR1 is SGHRS and CDR2 is YFSETQ. CDR3 length equals 12 residues. This CDR3 is CASSLGRGELFF. The CDR3 nucleotides are TGCGCCAGCAGCTTGGGCCGCGGGGAGCTGTTTTTT.

This clonotype was observed a handful of times. The V and J genes are TRBV12-3 or TRBV12-4 and TRBJ2-7; no clear D. The V end was cut by 6 bases, the J end by 2 bases, with 8 bases between. This CDR3 is built from 12 residues. The CDR3 region is CASSVAPYEQYF. As DNA, the CDR3 is TGTGCCAGCAGCGTGGCTCCCTACGAGCAGTACTTC.

The chain uses TRBV5-6 and TRBJ1-3, with TRBD1 matching over 9 bases. The CDR3 covers 15 residues. Germline loops: CDR1 SGHDT, CDR2 YYEEEE. V trimming: 1 base; J trimming: 3 bases; junction bases outside the gene matches: 2. This chain's CDR3 is CASSLTGGYGNTIYF. DNA for the CDR3: TGTGCCAGCAGCTTGACAGGGGGCTATGGAAACACCATATATTTT.

This clonotype occurred a few times. The genes are TRBV2 and TRBJ1-5, with 10 bases that match TRBD1. With 6 bases clipped from V and 1 base from J, the junction kept 3 bases outside the gene matches. The CDR3 contains 15 residues. The germline CDR1 and CDR2 sequences are SNHLY and FYNNEI. The CDR3 nucleotides are TGTGCCAGCAGCCGGGACAGGGGCAGCAATCAGCCCCAGCATTTT. Amino acids: CASSRDRGSNQPQHF.

On this clonotype itself: Here the CDR3 omits its conserved ending phenylalanine or tryptophan, so a read error is the likely source. CDR3 sequence: CASSLAAANEKLFL. CDR3 DNA: TGTGCCAGCAGCTTAGCGGCAGCGAATGAAAAACTGTTTTTA. The rearrangement links TRBV11-2 to TRBJ1-4; D uncertain. Trimming took 1 base from V and 5 from J, leaving 8 bases between them. Germline-derived CDR1 and CDR2 are SGHAT and FQNNGV. CDR3 length equals 14 residues.

The genes are TRBV6-2 or TRBV6-3 and TRBJ2-1, with TRBD2 identical over 13 bases. With 0 bases clipped from V and 4 bases from J, the junction kept 0 bases outside the gene matches. The CDR3 extends over 16 amino acids. In germline, CDR1 is MNHEY, CDR2 SVGEGT. DNA for the CDR3: TGTGCCAGCAGTTACTCGGGACTAGCGGGATACAATGAGCAGTTCTTC. Its translation: CASSYSGLAGYNEQFF.

The chain links TRBV14 to TRBJ2-5; 7 nucleotides agree with TRBD1. Germline trimming cut 3 bases from V and 5 bases from J; bases unmatched to any gene: 9. This CDR3 has 15 amino acids. Germline assignment: CDR1 SGHDN and CDR2 FVKESK. The CDR3 DNA follows: TGTGCCAGCAGCCAGTTCCAGGGGGTTTGGGAGACCCAGTACTTC. Protein: CASSQFQGVWETQYF.

This clonotype turned up a few times. The chain has TRBV24-1 and TRBJ2-3; the D call may be TRBD1 or TRBD2 (5 bases each). V was trimmed by 0 bases and J by 0 bases, leaving 9 bases between them. The CDR3 loop spans 16 amino acids. CDR1 is KGHDR and CDR2 is SFDVKD in the germline V gene. The CDR3 DNA reads TGTGCCACCAGTGATTTGGGGACGGGAAGCACAGATACGCAGTATTTT. Its protein is CATSDLGTGSTDTQYF.

The chain is built from TRBV20-1 and TRBJ2-7, with 8 bases aligning to TRBD2. The length of the CDR3 is 13 residues. Looked up from germline, CDR1 is DFQATT and CDR2 is SNEGSKA (reference sequence). V trimming: 6 bases; J trimming: 4 bases; junction bases outside the gene matches: 8. CDR3 amino acids: CSAPGGGWYEQYF. CDR3 sequence (DNA): TGCAGTGCCCCTGGCGGGGGGTGGTACGAGCAGTACTTC.

This clonotype has more than one count but fewer than ten. The rearrangement uses TRBV11-2 and TRBJ1-1; TRBD1 is a possible D gene (6 bases). The CDR3 is made up of 15 amino acids. In germline, CDR1 is SGHAT, CDR2 FQNNGV. V lost 5 bases and J 3 bases, leaving 16 bases between the germline ends. CDR3 sequence: CASSRGRRGDTEAFF. The CDR3 DNA sequence: TGTGCCAGCAGCCGGGGGCGCCGGGGGGACACTGAAGCTTTCTTT.

The gene calls are TRBV18 and TRBJ2-2; no firm D call. CDR3 length: 15 residues. CDR1 and CDR2 from the germline V gene are KGHSH and LQKENI. Trimming removed 1 base at V and 5 bases at J, with 11 bases between. The CDR3 sequence: CASSPQGVSTGELFF. The DNA of the CDR3 is TGTGCCAGCTCACCACAGGGTGTCAGTACCGGGGAGCTGTTTTTT. Variable domain in full (rest from reference TRBV18 and TRBJ2-2): NAGVMQNPRHLVRRRGQEARLRCSPMKGHSHVYWYRQLPEEGLKFMVYLQKENIIDESGMPKERFSAEFPKEGPSILRIQQVVRGDSAAYFCASSPQGVSTGELFFGEGSRLTVL.

The V gene is TRBV19, the J gene TRBJ2-2; no clear D. The CDR3 length is 15 residues. Germline loops: CDR1 LNHDA, CDR2 SQIVND (reference sequence). V lost 0 bases and J 5 bases, leaving 10 bases between the germline ends. CDR3 residues: CASSIERVRTGELFF. CDR3 bases: TGTGCCAGTAGTATAGAAAGGGTTCGGACCGGGGAGCTGTTTTTT.

This clonotype was recorded many times. The V gene is TRBV7-2, the J gene TRBJ1-2; D gene unclear. CDR3 length: 15 amino acids. In germline, CDR1 is SGHTA, CDR2 FQGNSA. V was clipped by 0 bases and J by 4 bases, with 12 bases between them. The chain's CDR3 is CASSLARPGSYGYTF. The CDR3 DNA reads as TGTGCCAGCAGCTTAGCGCGGCCAGGCTCCTATGGCTACACCTTC.

This sequence joins TRBV6-1 and TRBJ2-1; D gene unclear. This CDR3 has 13 residues. V was pared by 10 bases and J by 9 bases, with 19 bases between. Germline values: CDR1 MNHNS, CDR2 SASEGT. This CDR3 reads CATRFLANGEQFF. Here the CDR3 DNA reads TGTGCCACCAGGTTCCTTGCTAACGGTGAGCAGTTCTTC.

The rearrangement uses TRBV10-3 and TRBJ2-2; D may match TRBD1 or TRBD2 (7 bases each). CDR3 length: 16 amino acids. Trimming pared 10 bases from V and 8 bases from J, leaving 26 bases between. Germline CDR1 is ENHRY and CDR2 is SYGVKD. The CDR3 coding sequence is TGTGCCACCTACAGCGGGGACAGCGGTTTGGGTGGGGAGCTGTTTTTT. Protein product: CATYSGDSGLGGELFF.

This clonotype has at least ten counts. The J gene is TRBJ1-3, the V gene TRBV7-6; D not certain. This CDR3 has 14 residues. V was clipped by 6 bases and J by 1 base, with 10 bases between them. The germline gives CDR1 SGHVS, CDR2 FNYEAQ. The CDR3 here is CASRGSGSGNTIYF. The DNA of the CDR3 is TGTGCCAGCAGAGGGTCGGGGTCTGGAAACACCATATATTTT. Variable domain in full (rest from reference TRBV7-6 and TRBJ1-3): GAGVSQSPRYKVTKRGQDVALRCDPISGHVSLYWYRQALGQGPEFLTYFNYEAQQDKSGLPNDRFSAERPEGSISTLTIQRTEQRDSAMYRCASRGSGSGNTIYFGEGSWLTVV.

V usage is TRBV6-6 and J usage is TRBJ2-4, with 9 bases lining up with TRBD2. The CDR3 spans 15 residues. Trimming took 10 bases from V and 6 from J; bases not matched to a gene: 13. Germline CDR1 and CDR2: MNHNY and SVGAGI (reference sequence). For the CDR3, the DNA is TGTGCCACCAGGGGCGGGAGGGGGGTGGGAAACATTCAGTACTTC. Its protein product is CATRGGRGVGNIQYF.